The clone carrying this TCR beta chain was seen just once. Antigen specificity is unknown. This sample is drawn from a study of cytomegalovirus exposure and HLA in healthy donors. Study-wide background: Genetic ancestry analysis placed 81% of the 300 to 500 donors that were genotyped in the Caucasian-associated cluster.

The PCR contained 60 Vbeta and 13 Jbeta primers. Clones were sequenced by immunoSEQ multiplex PCR, and TCRdb holds only the in-frame ones, with some missing. The sample shows around 160,000 clones, 80% to 85% of them seen only once. General study points: Researchers left out some V segments, among them TRBV6-2 and TRBV6-3, as indistinguishable. The study labeled 150 to 200 TCR beta chains cytomegalovirus-associated.

CDR3 length equals 14 residues. The germline CDR1 and CDR2 sequences are SGHRS and YFSETQ. Trimming cost V 2 bases and J 1 base, with 9 bases left between them. The specimen sequenced was PBMCs. The chain carries TRBV5-1 and TRBJ1-1; D call uncertain. The source is a woman under 30 in good health and CMV-seronegative. For the CDR3, the DNA is TGCGCCAGCAGCTTCGGGGATCCGAACACTGAAGCTTTCTTT. The encoded protein is CASSFGDPNTEAFF.